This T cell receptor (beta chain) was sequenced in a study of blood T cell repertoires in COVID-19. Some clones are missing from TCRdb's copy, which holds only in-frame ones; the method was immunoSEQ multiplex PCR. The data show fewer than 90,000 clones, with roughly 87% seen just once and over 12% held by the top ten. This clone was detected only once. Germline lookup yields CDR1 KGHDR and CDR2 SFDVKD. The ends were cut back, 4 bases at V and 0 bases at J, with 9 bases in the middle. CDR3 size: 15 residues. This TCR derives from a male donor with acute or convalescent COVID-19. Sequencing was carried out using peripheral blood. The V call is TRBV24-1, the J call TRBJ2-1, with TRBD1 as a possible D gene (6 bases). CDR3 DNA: TGTGCCACCAGTGAACAGGGTCCCTCCTACAATGAGCAGTTCTTC. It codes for CATSEQGPSYNEQFF.